This TCR beta chain originates from a study of T cells expressing NK-cell markers. With regard to this clonotype: No antigen is known for it.

Study findings and constraints: Researchers report these clonotypes also headed the CD3+CD56-NKG2C+ fraction in four donors.

There are 14 residues in the CDR3. Germline values: CDR1 SGHRS, CDR2 YFSETQ. TCRdb reprocessed the 5' RACE reads and stores each CDR3 protein as one record, lacking DNA. Its listing shows a few hundred thousand distinct CDR3 sequences. This chain links TRBV5-1 with TRBJ1-6. The source is a man between 18 and 69 years old in good health. The sequenced sample was blood T cells: a sorted CD56 or NKG2C T cell subset, CD4+ or CD8+ T cells, or bulk PBMC T cells (not recorded which). The CDR3 reads CASSLGAGFSPLHF.